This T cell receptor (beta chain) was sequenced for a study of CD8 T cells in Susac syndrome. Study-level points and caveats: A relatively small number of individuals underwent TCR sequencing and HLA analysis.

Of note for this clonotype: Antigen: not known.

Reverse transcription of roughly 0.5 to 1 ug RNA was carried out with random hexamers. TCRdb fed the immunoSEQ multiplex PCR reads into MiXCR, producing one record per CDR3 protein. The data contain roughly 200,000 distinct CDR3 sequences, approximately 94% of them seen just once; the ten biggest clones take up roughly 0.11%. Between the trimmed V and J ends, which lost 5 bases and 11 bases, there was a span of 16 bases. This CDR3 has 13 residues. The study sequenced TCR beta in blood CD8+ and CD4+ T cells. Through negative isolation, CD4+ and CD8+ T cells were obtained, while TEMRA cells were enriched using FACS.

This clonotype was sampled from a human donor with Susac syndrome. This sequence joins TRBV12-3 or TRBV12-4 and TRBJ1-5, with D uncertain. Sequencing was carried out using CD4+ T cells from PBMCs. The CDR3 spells CASSPSASGAQHF. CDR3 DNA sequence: TGTGCCAGCAGTCCCTCCGCGTCCGGAGCCCAGCATTTT.